One and the same sample provided the 21 T cell receptor beta chains below, sequenced in a study of blood T cell repertoires in COVID-19. Some clones are missing from TCRdb's copy, which holds only in-frame ones; the method was immunoSEQ multiplex PCR. The table shows almost 90,000 clones, with less than 95% occurring only once. The sequencing sample was made of peripheral blood. The origin of the receptors is a man between 18 and 35 years old with COVID-19, enrolled during active disease.

The chain couples TRBV20-1 to TRBJ2-1, with 9 bases lining up with TRBD2. CDR1 DFQATT and CDR2 SNEGSKA come from the germline V gene (reference sequence). The CDR3 length is 10 residues. V lost 6 bases to trimming and J lost 13 bases; unmatched junction nucleotides: 4. CDR3 sequence reads: CSATGTSQFF. The CDR3 region has the DNA TGCAGTGCCACCGGGACTAGCCAGTTCTTC.

The rearrangement links TRBV6-4 to TRBJ2-6; D ambiguous. The germline V gene has CDR1 MRHNA and CDR2 SNTAGT. V lost 5 bases and J 1 base, leaving 6 bases between the germline ends. The CDR3 is 14 residues long. As DNA, the CDR3 is TGTGCCAGCAGTAGCGTATCTGGGGCCAACGTCCTGACTTTC. It encodes CASSSVSGANVLTF.

The rearrangement uses TRBV11-2 and TRBJ2-2; a weak D match, TRBD2 (6 bases). The length of the CDR3 is 13 residues. Trimming removed 8 bases at V and 4 bases at J, with 11 bases between. From germline, CDR1 is SGHAT and CDR2 FQNNGV. The CDR3 DNA follows: TGTGCCAGCCAGACTAGGGGCACCGGGGAGCTGTTTTTT. Its protein product is CASQTRGTGELFF.

The chain uses TRBV19 and TRBJ1-2; D uncertain. The CDR3 sequence is 14 residues long. The ends were cut back, 3 bases at V and 6 bases at J, with 14 bases in the middle. CDR1 and CDR2 from the germline V gene are LNHDA and SQIVND (reference sequence). CDR3 sequence (DNA): TGTGCCAGTAGTATCGAACGTTTTCAGGATGGCTACACCTTC. Protein product: CASSIERFQDGYTF. Combining the CDR3 with reference TRBV19 and TRBJ1-2 gives the whole variable domain DGGITQSPKYLFRKEGQNVTLSCEQNLNHDAMYWYRQDPGQGLRLIYYSQIVNDFQKGDIAEGYSVSREKKESFPLTVTSAQKNPTAFYLCASSIERFQDGYTFGSGTRLTVV.

The CDR3 loop is CASSRDRSKDTQYF. In DNA form, the CDR3 reads TGTGCCAGCAGTAGGGACAGGTCGAAAGATACGCAGTATTTT. The chain links TRBV2 to TRBJ2-3, with 8 bases that match TRBD1. The ends lost 5 bases at V and 5 bases at J; junction bases unmatched: 6. Germline CDR1 SNHLY, CDR2 FYNNEI. The CDR3 runs to 14 residues.

The chain combines TRBV18 with TRBJ1-5; perhaps TRBD1 as D (6 bases). With 5 bases removed from V and 0 bases from J, the gap between germline ends came to 11 bases. Per the germline V gene, CDR1 is KGHSH and CDR2 is LQKENI. The CDR3 runs to 15 residues. CDR3 nucleotide sequence: TGTGCCAGCTCATCGACAGGTTATAGCAATCAGCCCCAGCATTTT. Its translation is CASSSTGYSNQPQHF.

The V and J genes are TRBV14 and TRBJ2-2; 10 nucleotides line up with TRBD1. Germline CDR1 is SGHDN and CDR2 is FVKESK. J gave up 3 bases and V 3 bases, and 1 base lay outside the gene matches. The CDR3 is made up of 15 amino acids. The CDR3 here is CASSQDRGYTGELFF. The DNA of the CDR3 is TGTGCCAGCAGCCAGGACAGGGGGTACACCGGGGAGCTGTTTTTT.

The chain carries TRBV19 and TRBJ1-1, with a possible D match to TRBD1 (5 bases). Germline CDR1 is LNHDA and CDR2 is SQIVND (reference sequence). V lost 5 bases, J lost 3 bases, and 16 bases lay in between. This CDR3 has 15 residues. The CDR3 sequence: CASSYNIDSYTEAFF. The CDR3 DNA reads TGTGCCAGTAGTTACAACATAGACAGTTACACTGAAGCTTTCTTT.

This clone was counted once. This rearrangement joins TRBV7-9 to TRBJ1-5; D is ambiguous. Trimming took 5 bases from V and 6 from J, leaving 11 bases between them. CDR3 length equals 13 residues. Per germline, CDR1 SEHNR and CDR2 FQNEAQ (reference sequence). The CDR3 loop reads CASSLGRAQPQHF. CDR3 sequence (DNA): TGTGCCAGCAGCCTCGGGAGGGCTCAGCCCCAGCATTTT.

Comment on this clone: Mismatch with germline at one junction end may stem from a read error. V usage is TRBV19 and J usage is TRBJ1-4; the match to TRBD1 covers 8 bases. In germline, CDR1 is LNHDA, CDR2 SQIVND (reference sequence). This CDR3 is 15 amino acids long. The CDR3 DNA reads TGTGCCAGTAGTATGACAGGGGCAACTAATGAAAAACTGCTTTTT. Residues: CASSMTGATNEKLLF.

The chain carries TRBV6-2 or TRBV6-3 and TRBJ2-2; 10 positions agree with TRBD1. Germline loops: CDR1 MNHEY, CDR2 SVGEGT. The CDR3 totals 17 residues. After removal of 6 bases from V and 4 bases from J, the junction contained 11 bases not matched to a gene. For the CDR3, the DNA is TGTGCCAGCAGCCGCGACAGGGGGCCTGACCTCACCGGGGAGCTGTTTTTT. This translates into CASSRDRGPDLTGELFF.

V usage is TRBV4-1 and J usage is TRBJ2-6; D perhaps matches TRBD1 (5 bases). V shed 6 bases and J shed 1 base, with 19 bases lying between them. CDR3 size: 18 residues. In germline, CDR1 is MGHRA, CDR2 YSYEKL. CDR3 region: CASRAIFPRQSGANVLTF. The CDR3 DNA is TGCGCCAGCAGAGCCATATTCCCCCGACAGTCTGGGGCCAACGTCCTGACTTTC.

This CDR3 reads CAWETGTLGNEQFF. The CDR3 nucleotides read TGTGCCTGGGAAACCGGGACATTGGGGAATGAGCAGTTCTTC. The genes are TRBV30 and TRBJ2-1, with D maybe TRBD1 (6 bases). Germline V gene lookup returns CDR1 GTSNPN and CDR2 SVGIG (reference sequence). V was cut by 5 bases and J by 7 bases, with 18 bases left in between. This CDR3 is 14 amino acids long.

This clone was detected only once. The J gene is TRBJ1-3, the V gene TRBV5-1; a weak D match, TRBD1 (5 bases). Germline CDR1 is SGHRS and CDR2 is YFSETQ. V was cut by 4 bases and J by 0 bases, with 11 bases left in between. The CDR3 has 15 residues. The CDR3, as DNA: TGCGCCAGCAGCCCAACAGGATACTCTGGAAACACCATATATTTT. This translates into CASSPTGYSGNTIYF.

The J gene is TRBJ2-1, the V gene TRBV7-2, with TRBD2 matching over 13 bases. CDR1 and CDR2 from the germline V gene are SGHTA and FQGNSA. The trim removed 7 bases at V and 2 bases at J, leaving 2 bases unmatched. This CDR3 spans 15 amino acids. CDR3 sequence reads: CASTTSGRAYNEQFF. The CDR3, as DNA: TGTGCCAGCACCACTAGCGGGAGGGCCTACAATGAGCAGTTCTTC. The full variable domain, with the rest looked up from reference TRBV7-2 and TRBJ2-1, is GAGVSQSPSNKVTEKGKDVELRCDPISGHTALYWYRQSLGQGLEFLIYFQGNSAPDKSGLPSDRFSAERTGGSVSTLTIQRTQQEDSAVYLCASTTSGRAYNEQFFGPGTRLTVL.

The rearrangement links TRBV18 to TRBJ1-6; 7 positions agree with TRBD1. The CDR3 has 14 residues. The V segment lost 6 bases and the J segment 8 bases; nucleotides outside the gene matches: 7. The germline gives CDR1 KGHSH, CDR2 LQKENI. CDR3 in amino acids: CASSTGQSDSPLHF. Written as DNA, the CDR3 is TGTGCCAGCTCCACGGGACAGTCTGATTCACCCCTCCACTTT.

The V and J genes are TRBV18 and TRBJ1-1; perhaps TRBD1 as D (6 bases). Germline CDR1 is KGHSH and CDR2 is LQKENI. Trimming took 3 bases from V and 3 from J, leaving 14 bases between them. The CDR3 consists of 15 residues. CDR3 in DNA: TGTGCCAGCTCACCCTCAGGGGTAAAGGACACTGAAGCTTTCTTT. Translated, it gives CASSPSGVKDTEAFF.

The J gene is TRBJ2-6, the V gene TRBV7-3; TRBD1 is a possible D gene (6 bases). In germline, CDR1 is SGHTA, CDR2 FQGTGA. Trimming shortened V by 1 base and J by 0 bases, and 7 bases separated the two germline ends. The CDR3 is 16 residues long. For the CDR3, the DNA is TGTGCCAGCAGCTTAATGGGGGCCTCTGGGGCCAACGTCCTGACTTTC. This encodes CASSLMGASGANVLTF. The full variable domain, in which reference TRBV7-3 and TRBJ2-6 provide the parts outside the CDR3, is GAGVSQTPSNKVTEKGKYVELRCDPISGHTALYWYRQSLGQGPEFLIYFQGTGAADDSGLPNDRFFAVRPEGSVSTLKIQRTERGDSAVYLCASSLMGASGANVLTFGAGSRLTVL.

J is TRBJ2-7 and V is TRBV28; D perhaps matches TRBD1 (6 bases). V was pared by 2 bases and J by 3 bases, with 8 bases between. The CDR3 runs 13 residues. The V gene's germline CDR1 is MDHEN and CDR2 SYDVKM. CDR3 nucleotides: TGTGCCAGCAGTTTAGGCAGGGGCTACGAGCAGTACTTC. It is translated as CASSLGRGYEQYF.

The table lists this clone with a count of one. The chain recombines TRBV27 with TRBJ2-3; 7 bases fit TRBD1. The germline CDR1 and CDR2 sequences are MNHEY and SMNVEV (reference sequence). After removal of 5 bases from V and 0 bases from J, the junction contained 8 bases not matched to a gene. This CDR3 is built from 16 residues. CDR3 loop: CASSLYRDSSTDTQYF. The CDR3 DNA reads TGTGCCAGCAGTCTCTACCGGGACAGTAGCACAGATACGCAGTATTTT.

V usage is TRBV9 and J usage is TRBJ2-5, with 10 bases aligning to TRBD2. The CDR3 contains 17 residues. Germline loops: CDR1 SGDLS, CDR2 YYNGEE. J lost 4 bases, V lost 1 base, and 10 bases had no gene match. CDR3: CASSVRASGSGGETQYF. The CDR3 DNA is TGTGCCAGCAGCGTAAGGGCTAGCGGGAGTGGTGGAGAGACCCAGTACTTC.